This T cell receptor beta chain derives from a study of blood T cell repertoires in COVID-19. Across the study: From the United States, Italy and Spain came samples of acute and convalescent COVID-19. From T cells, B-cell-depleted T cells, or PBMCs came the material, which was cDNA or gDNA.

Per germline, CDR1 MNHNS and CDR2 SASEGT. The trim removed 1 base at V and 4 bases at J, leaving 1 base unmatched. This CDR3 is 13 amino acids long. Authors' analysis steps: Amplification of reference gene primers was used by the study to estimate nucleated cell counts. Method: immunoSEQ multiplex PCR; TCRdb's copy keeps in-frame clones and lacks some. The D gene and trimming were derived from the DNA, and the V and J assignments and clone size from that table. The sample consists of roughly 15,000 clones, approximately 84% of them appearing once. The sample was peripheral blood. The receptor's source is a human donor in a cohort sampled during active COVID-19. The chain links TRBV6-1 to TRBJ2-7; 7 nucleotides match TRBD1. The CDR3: CASSEGDSYEQYF. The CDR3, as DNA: TGTGCCAGCAGTGAAGGGGACAGTTACGAGCAGTACTTC.